What follows are 13 T cell receptor beta chains derived from one specimen sequenced in a study of vaccination and CD4 T cells after COVID-19. Treatment here: roughly 11-day PBMC culture with coronavirus spike peptide pools or control peptides (ViraFEST assay). Which antigens these TCRs recognize remains unknown. Oncomine TCR Beta short-read sequencing was applied to DNA from cultured CD4+ T cells. TCRdb independently ran MiXCR on the PCR reads; one entry per CDR3 protein. The sample yields 15,000 to 25,000 distinct CDR3 sequences, less than 65% seen once. The material sequenced was CD4+ T cells from blood, cultured in vitro. Every receptor here comes from a human donor who had recovered from COVID-19.

The J gene is TRBJ2-7, the V gene TRBV1; TRBD2 is the table's D call, not checked against the DNA. TRBV1 is marked as a pseudogene. The CDR3 contains 19 residues. CDR3 sequence reads: CTSSQDPTGPHRRRDEQYF. The CDR3 region has the DNA TGCACCAGCAGCCAGGATCCCACCGGGCCACATAGAAGGAGGGACGAGCAGTACTTC.

This clonotype was seen more than once but under ten times. The chain joins TRBV30 to TRBJ2-2; unclear D gene. Germline CDR1 is GTSNPN and CDR2 is SVGIG (reference sequence). The CDR3 length is 14 residues. Trimming took 0 bases from V and 4 from J, leaving 9 bases between them. In DNA form, the CDR3 reads TGTGCCTGGAGTGTATGGGGTGGCACCGGGGAGCTGTTTTTT. It encodes CAWSVWGGTGELFF.

This chain connects TRBV30 to TRBJ2-2; D ambiguous. The germline CDR1 and CDR2 sequences are GTSNPN and SVGIG (reference sequence). Deletions cut 5 bases from V and 5 bases from J, with 15 bases between. The CDR3 is made up of 14 amino acids. CDR3 sequence: CAWAPPTRTGELFF. As DNA, the CDR3 is TGTGCCTGGGCCCCCCCCACCCGGACCGGGGAGCTGTTTTTT.

The CDR3: CASSGVGGGNEQFF. DNA of the CDR3: TGTGCCAGCAGCGGGGTTGGGGGAGGCAATGAGCAGTTCTTC. The chain links TRBV6-2 or TRBV6-3 to TRBJ2-1; possibly TRBD2 for D (6 bases). The CDR3 has 14 amino acids. Trimming left V 6 bases short and J 6 bases short, with 15 bases between. Germline CDR1 and CDR2: MNHEY and SVGEGT.

The chain carries TRBV5-4 and TRBJ1-6; D might be TRBD1 (6 bases). This CDR3 region has 14 residues. Deletions cut 4 bases from V and 7 bases from J, with 12 bases between. CDR1 SGHNT and CDR2 YYREEE come from the germline V gene (reference sequence). The CDR3 nucleotides are TGTGCCAGCAGCAAGGAACAGGGCAATTCACCCCTCCACTTT. Protein sequence: CASSKEQGNSPLHF.

This sequence joins TRBV10-2 and TRBJ2-3; a weak D match, TRBD2 (5 bases). V shed 6 bases and J shed 1 base, with 8 bases lying between them. Germline V lookup: CDR1 WSHSY, CDR2 SAAADI. This CDR3 has 13 amino acids. As DNA, the CDR3 is TGCGCCAGCAGGACTACCGGCACAGATACGCAGTATTTT. Protein product: CASRTTGTDTQYF.

The V and J genes are TRBV19 and TRBJ2-5; tentatively, D is TRBD1 (6 bases). V gave up 5 bases and J gave up 0 bases, with 10 bases separating them. Germline CDR1 reads LNHDA; CDR2 reads SQIVND (reference sequence). This CDR3 region has 14 residues. CDR3 sequence reads: CASSLRQDQETQYF. DNA for the CDR3: TGTGCCAGTAGTTTAAGACAGGACCAAGAGACCCAGTACTTC.

This clonotype was counted between two and nine times. This chain links TRBV7-3 with TRBJ2-5; D unclear. The V end was cut by 4 bases, the J end by 2 bases, with 8 bases between. This CDR3 spans 13 amino acids. CDR1 and CDR2 (germline): SGHTA, FQGTGA. The CDR3 DNA reads TGTGCCAGCAGCTCGGACGTTCAAGAGACCCAGTACTTC. Amino acid sequence: CASSSDVQETQYF.

This chain joins TRBV7-8 and TRBJ2-3; 10 nucleotides match TRBD1. Germline CDR1 is SGHVS and CDR2 is FQNEAQ. The trim removed 2 bases at V and 4 bases at J, leaving 6 bases unmatched. The CDR3 is 16 amino acids. The CDR3 bases are TGTGCCAGCAGCTTAAGGGACAGGGGTGGATCAGATACGCAGTATTTT. Protein sequence: CASSLRDRGGSDTQYF.

V gene TRBV18 combines with J gene TRBJ1-2; D gene uncertain. This CDR3 is built from 14 residues. V was pared by 3 bases and J by 8 bases, with 16 bases between. CDR1 and CDR2 from the germline V gene are KGHSH and LQKENI. The CDR3 sequence: CASSPFSSLGGYTF. The CDR3 nucleotides are TGTGCCAGCTCACCTTTCAGCAGTTTGGGGGGCTACACCTTC. Filled out from reference TRBV18 and TRBJ1-2, the complete variable domain reads NAGVMQNPRHLVRRRGQEARLRCSPMKGHSHVYWYRQLPEEGLKFMVYLQKENIIDESGMPKERFSAEFPKEGPSILRIQQVVRGDSAAYFCASSPFSSLGGYTFGSGTRLTVV.

This chain links TRBV7-2 with TRBJ2-1, with 15 bases lining up with TRBD2. Germline assignment: CDR1 SGHTA and CDR2 FQGNSA. Unmatched junction bases numbered 7, after V lost 5 bases and J lost 8 bases. The CDR3 covers 16 residues. DNA for the CDR3: TGTGCCAGCAGCAGAAGAGGACTAGCGGGAGGGTATGAGCAGTTCTTC. As protein: CASSRRGLAGGYEQFF.

The chain couples TRBV5-8 to TRBJ2-2; 9 bases map to TRBD1. Losses at the gene ends were 4 bases for V and 0 bases for J; bases not matched to a gene: 4. There are 16 residues in the CDR3. The V gene's germline CDR1 is SGHTS and CDR2 YDEGEE. CDR3 residues: CASSLRTGANTGELFF. CDR3 DNA sequence: TGTGCCAGCAGCCTAAGGACAGGGGCGAACACCGGGGAGCTGTTTTTT.

CDR3 in amino acids: CASSLYDGAYNEQFF. CDR3 nucleotide sequence: TGTGCCAGCAGCCTATATGATGGAGCCTACAATGAGCAGTTCTTC. The rearrangement joins TRBV5-4 to TRBJ2-1; D is unclear. V was cut by 4 bases and J by 2 bases, with 13 bases left in between. This CDR3 comprises 15 residues. CDR1 and CDR2 from the germline V gene are SGHNT and YYREEE (reference sequence). Full variable domain (missing parts from reference TRBV5-4 and TRBJ2-1): ETGVTQSPTHLIKTRGQQVTLRCSSQSGHNTVSWYQQALGQGPQFIFQYYREEENGRGNFPPRFSGLQFPNYSSELNVNALELDDSALYLCASSLYDGAYNEQFFGPGTRLTVL.